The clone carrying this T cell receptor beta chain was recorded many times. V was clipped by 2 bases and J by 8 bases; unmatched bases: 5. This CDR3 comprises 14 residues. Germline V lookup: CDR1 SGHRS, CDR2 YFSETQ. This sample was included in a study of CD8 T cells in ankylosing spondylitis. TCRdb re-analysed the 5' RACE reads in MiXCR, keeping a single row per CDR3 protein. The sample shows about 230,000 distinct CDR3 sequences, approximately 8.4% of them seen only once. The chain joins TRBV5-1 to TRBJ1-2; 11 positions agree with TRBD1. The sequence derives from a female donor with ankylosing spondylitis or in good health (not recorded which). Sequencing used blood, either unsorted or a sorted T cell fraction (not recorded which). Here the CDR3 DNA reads TGCGCCAGCAGCTTCCCGGACAGGGGGCACGGCTACACCTTC. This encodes CASSFPDRGHGYTF. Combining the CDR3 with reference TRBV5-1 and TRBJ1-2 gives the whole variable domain KAGVTQTPRYLIKTRGQQVTLSCSPISGHRSVSWYQQTPGQGLQFLFEYFSETQRNKGNFPGRFSGRQFSNSRSEMNVSTLELGDSALYLCASSFPDRGHGYTFGSGTRLTVV.